The clone carrying this T cell receptor beta chain was seen ten or more times. The antigen is undetermined. This specimen belongs to a study of T-cell memory formation after mild COVID-19. Across the study: Each donor largely had its own TCR clusters.

Overall study findings and caveats: Within pre-infection memory, some responding clones were found, suggesting cross-reactive memory joined.

TCRalpha and TCRbeta libraries used 5'RACE with constant-segment primers and UMIs. MiXCR, run by TCRdb on the 5' RACE reads, gives a single entry per CDR3 protein. The sample has around 300,000 distinct CDR3 sequences, about a sixth seen once. This CDR3 comprises 14 residues. J gave up 1 base and V 7 bases, and 2 bases lay outside the gene matches. Germline V gene lookup returns CDR1 KGHDR and CDR2 SFDVKD. Sequencing was carried out using PBMCs or a T cell subset sorted from them (not recorded which). J is TRBJ2-2 and V is TRBV24-1, with TRBD2 identical over 7 bases. The sequence came from a man between 18 and 29 years old who had mild COVID-19 (a few samples of this study predate the infection). Cell type and time point are not known. The CDR3 protein is CATSLAVNTGELFF. The CDR3 DNA reads as TGTGCCACCAGCCTAGCGGTGAACACCGGGGAGCTGTTTTTT.